This T cell receptor (beta chain) was observed in a study of blood T cell repertoires in COVID-19. Looking at the study overall: Sites in the United States, Italy and Spain provided acute and convalescent COVID-19 samples. PBMCs, B-cell-depleted T cells, or T cells provided the cDNA or gDNA that made up the material.

Enrolment of Seattle patients took place during active infection, and they were followed longitudinally. The CDR3 sequence is 15 residues long. Trimming removed 2 bases from V and 3 bases from J, with 14 bases in between. Per germline, CDR1 MNHNS and CDR2 SASEGT. As originally analysed: Nucleated cell counts were estimated from reference gene primer amplification. Assay: immunoSEQ multiplex PCR; the TCRdb copy retains only in-frame clones and omits some. V and J calls plus clone size are reproduced from that table; the DNA served to infer D and trimming. The sample lists 170,000 or so clones, 85% to 90% occurring once.

This TCR was recovered from an older woman with COVID-19, enrolled during active disease. The source material was peripheral blood. The J gene is TRBJ2-7, the V gene TRBV6-1, with D maybe TRBD2 (5 bases). This chain's CDR3 is CASSERLTHLYEQYF. The CDR3, as DNA: TGTGCCAGCAGTGAACGACTAACCCATCTCTACGAGCAGTACTTC.